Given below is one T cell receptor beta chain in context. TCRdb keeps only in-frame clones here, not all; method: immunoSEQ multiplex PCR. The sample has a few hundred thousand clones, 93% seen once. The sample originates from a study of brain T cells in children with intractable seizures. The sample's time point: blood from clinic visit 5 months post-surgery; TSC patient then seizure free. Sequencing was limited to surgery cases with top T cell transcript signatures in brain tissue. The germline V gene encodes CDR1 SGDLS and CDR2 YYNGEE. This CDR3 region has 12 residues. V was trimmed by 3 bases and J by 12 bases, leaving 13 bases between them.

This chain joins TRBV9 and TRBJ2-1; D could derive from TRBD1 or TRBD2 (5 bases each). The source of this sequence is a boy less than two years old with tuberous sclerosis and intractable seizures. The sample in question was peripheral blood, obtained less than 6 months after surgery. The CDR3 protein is CASSAGPRRQFF. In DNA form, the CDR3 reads TGTGCCAGCAGCGCGGGACCCCGAAGGCAGTTCTTC.